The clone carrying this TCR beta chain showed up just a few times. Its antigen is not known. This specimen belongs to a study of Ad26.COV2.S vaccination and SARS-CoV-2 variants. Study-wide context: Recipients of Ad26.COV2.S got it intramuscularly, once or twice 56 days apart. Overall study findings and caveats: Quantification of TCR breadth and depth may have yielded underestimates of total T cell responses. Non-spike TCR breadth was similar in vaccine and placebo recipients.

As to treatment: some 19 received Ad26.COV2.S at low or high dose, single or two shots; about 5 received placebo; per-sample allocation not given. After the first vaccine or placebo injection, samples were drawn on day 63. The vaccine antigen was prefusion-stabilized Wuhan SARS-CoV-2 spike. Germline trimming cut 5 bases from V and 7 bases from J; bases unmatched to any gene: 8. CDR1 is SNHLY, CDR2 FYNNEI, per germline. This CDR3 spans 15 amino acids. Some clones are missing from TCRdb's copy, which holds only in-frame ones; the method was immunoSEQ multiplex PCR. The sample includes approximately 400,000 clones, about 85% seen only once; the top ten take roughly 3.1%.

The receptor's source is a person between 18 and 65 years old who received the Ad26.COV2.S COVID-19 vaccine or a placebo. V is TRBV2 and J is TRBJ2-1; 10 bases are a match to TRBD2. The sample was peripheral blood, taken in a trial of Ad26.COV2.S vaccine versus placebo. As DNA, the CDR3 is TGTGCCAGCAGTCCAGCGGGAGGGCCGGAGAATGAGCAGTTCTTC. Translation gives CASSPAGGPENEQFF.